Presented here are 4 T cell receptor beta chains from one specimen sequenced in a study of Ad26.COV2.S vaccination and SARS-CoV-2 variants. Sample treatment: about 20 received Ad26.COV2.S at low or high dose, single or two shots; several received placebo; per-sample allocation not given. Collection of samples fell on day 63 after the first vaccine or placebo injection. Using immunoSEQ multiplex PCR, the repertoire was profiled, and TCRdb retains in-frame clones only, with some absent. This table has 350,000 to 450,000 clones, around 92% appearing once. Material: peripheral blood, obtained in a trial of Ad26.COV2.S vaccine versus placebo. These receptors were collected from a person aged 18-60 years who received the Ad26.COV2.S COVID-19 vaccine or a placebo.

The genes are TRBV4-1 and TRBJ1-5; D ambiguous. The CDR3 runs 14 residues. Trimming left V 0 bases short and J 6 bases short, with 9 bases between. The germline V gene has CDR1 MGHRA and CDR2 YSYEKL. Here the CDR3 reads CASSQDGRGQPQHF. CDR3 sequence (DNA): TGCGCCAGCAGCCAAGATGGAAGAGGTCAGCCCCAGCATTTT.

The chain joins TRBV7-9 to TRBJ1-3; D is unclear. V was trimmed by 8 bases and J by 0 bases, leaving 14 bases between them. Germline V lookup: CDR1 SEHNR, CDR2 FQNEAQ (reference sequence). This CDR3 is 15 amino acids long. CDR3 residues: CASFSSRYSGNTIYF. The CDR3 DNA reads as TGTGCCAGCTTTTCGTCACGGTACTCTGGAAACACCATATATTTT.

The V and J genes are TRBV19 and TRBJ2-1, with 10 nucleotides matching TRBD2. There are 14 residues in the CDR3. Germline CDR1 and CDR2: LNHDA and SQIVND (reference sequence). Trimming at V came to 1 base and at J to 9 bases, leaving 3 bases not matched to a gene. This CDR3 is CASSIGLAGSEQFF. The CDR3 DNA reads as TGTGCCAGTAGTATAGGACTAGCGGGCAGTGAGCAGTTCTTC. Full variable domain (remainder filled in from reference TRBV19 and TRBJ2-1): DGGITQSPKYLFRKEGQNVTLSCEQNLNHDAMYWYRQDPGQGLRLIYYSQIVNDFQKGDIAEGYSVSREKKESFPLTVTSAQKNPTAFYLCASSIGLAGSEQFFGPGTRLTVL.

The CDR3 nucleotides are TGTGCCAGCAGCTTAGGAGGAGGGGTAAATCAGCCCCAGCATTTT. It translates to CASSLGGGVNQPQHF. The chain carries TRBV11-2 and TRBJ1-5; D possibly corresponds to TRBD1 (5 bases). Trimming cost V 1 base and J 4 bases, with 11 bases left between them. The germline gives CDR1 SGHAT, CDR2 FQNNGV. This CDR3 has 15 amino acids.